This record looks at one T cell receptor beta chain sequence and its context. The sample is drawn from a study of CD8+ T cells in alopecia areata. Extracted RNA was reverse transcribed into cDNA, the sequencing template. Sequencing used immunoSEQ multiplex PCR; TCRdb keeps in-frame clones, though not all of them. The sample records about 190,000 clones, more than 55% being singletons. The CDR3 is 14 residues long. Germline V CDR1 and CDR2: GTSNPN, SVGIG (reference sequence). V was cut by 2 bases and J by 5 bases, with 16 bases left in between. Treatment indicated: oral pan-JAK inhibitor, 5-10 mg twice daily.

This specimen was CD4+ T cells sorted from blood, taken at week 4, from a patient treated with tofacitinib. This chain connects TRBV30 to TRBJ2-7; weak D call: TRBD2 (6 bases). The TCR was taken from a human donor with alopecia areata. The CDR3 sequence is CAWSNGREVDEQYF. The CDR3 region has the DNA TGTGCCTGGAGTAACGGGAGAGAAGTGGACGAGCAGTACTTC.